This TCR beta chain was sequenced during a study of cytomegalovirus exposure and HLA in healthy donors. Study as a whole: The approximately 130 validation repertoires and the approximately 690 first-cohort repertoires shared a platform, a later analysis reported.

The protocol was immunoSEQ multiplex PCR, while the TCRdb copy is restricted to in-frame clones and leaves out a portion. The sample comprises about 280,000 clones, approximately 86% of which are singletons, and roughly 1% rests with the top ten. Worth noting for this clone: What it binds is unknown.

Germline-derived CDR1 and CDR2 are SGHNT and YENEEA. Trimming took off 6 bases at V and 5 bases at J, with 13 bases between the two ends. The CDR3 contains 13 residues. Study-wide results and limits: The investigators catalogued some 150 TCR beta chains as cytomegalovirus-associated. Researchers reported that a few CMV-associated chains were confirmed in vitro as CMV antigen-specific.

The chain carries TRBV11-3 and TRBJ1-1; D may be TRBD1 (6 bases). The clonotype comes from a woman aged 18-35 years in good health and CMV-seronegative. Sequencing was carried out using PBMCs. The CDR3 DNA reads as TGTGCCAGCAGTTCACAGGGTTGGACTGAAGCTTTCTTT. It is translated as CASSSQGWTEAFF.